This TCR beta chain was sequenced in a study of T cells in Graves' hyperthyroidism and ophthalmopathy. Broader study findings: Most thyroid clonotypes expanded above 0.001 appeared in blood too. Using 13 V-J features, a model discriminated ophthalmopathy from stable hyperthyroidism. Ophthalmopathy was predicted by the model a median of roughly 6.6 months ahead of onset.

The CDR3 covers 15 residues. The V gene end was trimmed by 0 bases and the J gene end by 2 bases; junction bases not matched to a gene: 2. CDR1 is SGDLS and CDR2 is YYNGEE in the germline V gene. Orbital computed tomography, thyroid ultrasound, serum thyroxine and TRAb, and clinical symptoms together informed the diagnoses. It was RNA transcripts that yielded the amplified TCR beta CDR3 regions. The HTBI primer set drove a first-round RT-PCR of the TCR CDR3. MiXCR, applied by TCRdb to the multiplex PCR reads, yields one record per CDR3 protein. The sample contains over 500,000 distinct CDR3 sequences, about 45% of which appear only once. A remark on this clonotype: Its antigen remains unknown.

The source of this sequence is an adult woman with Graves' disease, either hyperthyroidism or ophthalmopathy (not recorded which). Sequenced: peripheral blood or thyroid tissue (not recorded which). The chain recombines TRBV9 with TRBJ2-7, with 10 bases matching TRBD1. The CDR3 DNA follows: TGTGCCAGCAGCGTAGGGGACAGGGGAGCCTACGAGCAGTACTTC. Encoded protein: CASSVGDRGAYEQYF.